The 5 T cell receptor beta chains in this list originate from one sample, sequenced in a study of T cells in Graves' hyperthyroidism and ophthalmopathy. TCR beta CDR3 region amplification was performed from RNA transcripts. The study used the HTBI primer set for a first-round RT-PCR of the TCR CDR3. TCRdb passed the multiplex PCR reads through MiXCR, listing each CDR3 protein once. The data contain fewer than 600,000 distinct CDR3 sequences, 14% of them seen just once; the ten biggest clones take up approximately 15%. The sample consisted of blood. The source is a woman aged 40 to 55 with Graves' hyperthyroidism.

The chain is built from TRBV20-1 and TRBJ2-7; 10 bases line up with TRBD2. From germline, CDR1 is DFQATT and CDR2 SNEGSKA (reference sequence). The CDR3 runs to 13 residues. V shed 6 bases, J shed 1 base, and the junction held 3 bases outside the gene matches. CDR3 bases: TGCAGTGCCGGAGCGGGAGGGTCCTACGAGCAGTACTTC. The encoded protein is CSAGAGGSYEQYF.

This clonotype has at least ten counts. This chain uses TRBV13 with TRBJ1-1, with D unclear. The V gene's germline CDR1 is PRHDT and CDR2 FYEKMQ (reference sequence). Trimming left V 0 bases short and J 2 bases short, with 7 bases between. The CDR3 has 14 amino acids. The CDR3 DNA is TGTGCCAGCAGCTTAGGCCCGGTAAACACTGAAGCTTTCTTT. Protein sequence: CASSLGPVNTEAFF.

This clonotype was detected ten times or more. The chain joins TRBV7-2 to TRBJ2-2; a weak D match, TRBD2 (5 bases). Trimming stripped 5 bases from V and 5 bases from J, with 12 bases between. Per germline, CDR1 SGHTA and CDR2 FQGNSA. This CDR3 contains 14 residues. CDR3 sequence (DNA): TGTGCCAGCAGCACGGCACGAGGGACCGGGGAGCTGTTTTTT. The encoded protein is CASSTARGTGELFF.

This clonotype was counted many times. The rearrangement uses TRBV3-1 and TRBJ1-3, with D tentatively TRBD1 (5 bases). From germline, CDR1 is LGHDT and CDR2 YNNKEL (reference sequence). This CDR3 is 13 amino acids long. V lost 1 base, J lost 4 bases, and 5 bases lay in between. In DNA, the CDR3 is TGTGCCAGCAGCCAAGGACAGGGAAACACCATATATTTT. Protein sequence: CASSQGQGNTIYF.

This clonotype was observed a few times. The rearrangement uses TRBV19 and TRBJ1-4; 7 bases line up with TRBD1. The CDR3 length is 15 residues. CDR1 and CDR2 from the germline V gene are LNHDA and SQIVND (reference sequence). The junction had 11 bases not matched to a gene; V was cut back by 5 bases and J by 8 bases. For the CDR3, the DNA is TGTGCCAGTAGTCCAGGGGGTCTGGTCGGCGAAAAACTGTTTTTT. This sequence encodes CASSPGGLVGEKLFF.